This entry features one T cell receptor beta chain sequence. Its antigen remains unidentified. The sample originates from a study of T cells in Graves' hyperthyroidism and ophthalmopathy. Study-wide points: Most thyroid clonotypes expanded above 0.001 were also detected in blood.

The CDR3 is 15 residues long. Germline lookup yields CDR1 LGHNT and CDR2 FRNRAP. Trimming left V 5 bases short and J 1 base short, with 12 bases between. Researchers amplified the TCR beta CDR3 regions from RNA transcripts. The HTBI primer set drove a first-round RT-PCR of the TCR CDR3. TCRdb re-derived calls from the multiplex PCR reads in MiXCR, one entry per CDR3 protein. This sample has about 560,000 distinct CDR3 sequences, with around 17% found just once. The sample consisted of blood. V and J are TRBV12-5 and TRBJ2-4; D gene uncertain. The clonotype comes from a woman younger than 30 with Graves' hyperthyroidism. Here the CDR3 reads CASGHHRVAKNIQYF. CDR3 nucleotides: TGTGCTAGTGGTCACCACCGGGTGGCCAAAAACATTCAGTACTTC.